This T cell receptor (beta chain) was obtained from a study of blood T cell repertoires in COVID-19. Study context: Acute-phase and convalescent COVID-19 samples originated in the United States, Italy and Spain. Sources were T cells, B-cell-depleted T cells, or PBMCs; the material itself was cDNA or gDNA.

Seattle enrolled patients during active infection and tracked them longitudinally. Trimming cost V 7 bases and J 5 bases; bases outside gene matches: 7. Germline loops: CDR1 SQVTM, CDR2 ANQGSEA. The CDR3 extends over 14 amino acids. Original processing methods: Nucleated cell number was recorded as an estimate derived from reference gene primer amplification. Clones were sequenced by immunoSEQ multiplex PCR, and TCRdb holds only the in-frame ones, with some missing. V and J calls and clone size are those listed in that table; D and trimming were worked out from the DNA. Of over 120,000 clones in the sample, 70% to 80% were seen once.

Sequencing was carried out using peripheral blood. The rearrangement links TRBV29-1 to TRBJ2-3; 12 bases fit TRBD2. The clonotype was recovered from a woman between 70 and 85 years old with COVID-19, enrolled during active disease. The CDR3, as DNA: TGCAGCGCGTCTAGCGGGGGGGCCGGAGATACGCAGTATTTT. Its protein product is CSASSGGAGDTQYF.